This T cell receptor beta chain was recorded in a study of CD8 T cells in ankylosing spondylitis. Whole-study findings and limits: One TCR beta motif, made up of under ten highly homologous variants, appeared characteristic of ankylosing spondylitis blood. As reported, disease-linked clones showed significant enrichment in matched ankylosing spondylitis synovial fluid.

A quantitative 5'-RACE method, one with molecular barcodes, was used to make TCR beta libraries. TCRdb re-derived calls from the 5' RACE reads in MiXCR, one entry per CDR3 protein. The data show about 160,000 distinct CDR3 sequences, roughly 18% seen once. About this clonotype itself: The antigen is not known.

The specimen was blood, either unsorted or a sorted T cell fraction (not recorded which). The sequence came from a male donor with ankylosing spondylitis or in good health (not recorded which).

For the CDR3, the DNA is TGTGCCAGTAGTTCGAGACTAGCGAAGTACAATGAGCAGTTCTTC. Its translation is CASSSRLAKYNEQFF. The chain has TRBV19 and TRBJ2-1, with 8 bases identical to TRBD2. Trimming removed 5 bases from V and 4 bases from J; junction bases left unmatched: 7. Germline V lookup: CDR1 LNHDA, CDR2 SQIVND (reference sequence). The CDR3 contains 15 residues.